A single T cell receptor (beta chain) is shown here with its context. These data come from a study of cytotoxic CD8 clonotypes in ibrutinib-treated CLL. The method was immunoSEQ multiplex PCR; TCRdb's version includes in-frame clones alone and lacks a portion of them. The sample yields roughly 130,000 clones, 79% seen once. Germline V CDR1 and CDR2: MDHEN, SYDVKM. V shed 6 bases and J 4 bases; nucleotides not matched to a gene: 4. The CDR3 consists of 15 residues. The source is a human donor with chronic lymphocytic leukemia. Sample: PBMCs, taken after 12 months of ibrutinib treatment. The chain links TRBV28 to TRBJ2-1; 12 nucleotides align to TRBD2. The CDR3 here is CASRKGLAGYNEQFF. For the CDR3, the DNA is TGTGCCAGCAGAAAGGGACTAGCGGGTTACAATGAGCAGTTCTTC.